The source of this T cell receptor beta chain is a study of beta chain features in type 1 diabetes. Study-level information: Sorted cells, more than 95,000,000 in number, were examined across all samples. Notes on the study in general: In cDNA sequencing, cells with high TCR expression could be over-represented.

Every isolated RNA sample was fully reverse transcribed, so sequencing captured expressed TCRB transcripts. The study sequenced naive, central memory and regulatory T cell samples to an average of roughly 3.8 million reads. The data were produced by immunoSEQ multiplex PCR, yet TCRdb's version contains in-frame clones alone and is incomplete. The table has roughly 240,000 clones, approximately 70% seen once. This clone has a handful of counts. Its specificity is unknown. All sorted populations exceeded 98% purity. Germline lookup yields CDR1 GTSNPN and CDR2 SVGIG (reference sequence). Trimming left V 0 bases short and J 7 bases short, with 15 bases between. The CDR3 sequence is 14 residues long.

The specimen sequenced was naive CD4+ T cells from blood. J is TRBJ1-1 and V is TRBV30; tentative D call: TRBD1 (6 bases). This receptor was taken from a man aged 25 to 40 in good health. The CDR3 DNA follows: TGTGCCTGGAGTGTCCTTACAGGGTTCGGTGAAGCTTTCTTT. Translation: CAWSVLTGFGEAFF. Filled out from reference TRBV30 and TRBJ1-1, the complete variable domain reads SQTIHQWPATLVQPVGSPLSLECTVEGTSNPNLYWYRQAAGRGLQLLFYSVGIGQISSEVPQNLSASRPQDRQFILSSKKLLLSDSGFYLCAWSVLTGFGEAFFGQGTRLTVV.